This TCR beta chain emerged from a study of OX40 agonist ivuxolimab in advanced cancers. Overall study: Treatment received earlier with anti-PD-1, anti-PD-L1 or anti-CTLA-4 agents was allowed, and over 30% had some.

TCRdb keeps only in-frame clones here, not all; method: immunoSEQ multiplex PCR. Here the sample spans about 29,000 clones, 80% to 95% being singletons. Study-level findings and limits: The specificity for antigen of the expanded peripheral T cells was not determined. Certain nonresponders additionally had low normalized T-cell clonal expansion.

About this clone: Its antigen is still unknown.

CDR1 and CDR2 (germline): SGHTA, FQGNSA. The CDR3 sequence is 15 residues long. Trimming pared 1 base from V and 2 bases from J, leaving 9 bases between. Sequences were derived from CD4+ or CD8+ T cells sorted from blood, sampled in a trial of the OX40 agonist ivuxolimab. V is TRBV7-2 and J is TRBJ1-5; D perhaps matches TRBD1 (6 bases). The TCR comes from an adult with an advanced solid tumor such as melanoma, head and neck, liver or kidney cancer. The chain's CDR3 is CASSLGQVGNQPQHF. CDR3 DNA sequence: TGTGCCAGCAGCTTAGGACAGGTGGGCAATCAGCCCCAGCATTTT.